This entry lists 30 T cell receptor beta chains sequenced from one sample in a study of OX40 agonist ivuxolimab in advanced cancers. The receptor library was made with the immunoSEQ multiplex PCR assay. The source is immuneACCESS, and TCRdb retained only in-frame sequences with V and J called. Part of the clones is not carried over; for the studies checked, unresolved V genes explain less than half of this, and the remainder is unexplained. The sample table records under 65,000 clones; approximately 90% of these occur just once. The ten largest clones take up about 0.76% of the sample. This specimen consisted of CD4+ or CD8+ T cells sorted from blood, obtained in a trial of the OX40 agonist ivuxolimab. The receptors shown here come from an adult with an advanced solid tumor such as melanoma, head and neck, liver or kidney cancer.

V and J are TRBV27 and TRBJ2-6; no clear D. Looked up from germline, CDR1 is MNHEY and CDR2 is SMNVEV (reference sequence). Trimming stripped 3 bases from V and 4 bases from J, with 7 bases between. The CDR3 runs to 14 residues. CDR3 sequence (DNA): TGTGCCAGCAGTTTTAACGGAGGGGCCAACGTCCTGACTTTC. Amino acids: CASSFNGGANVLTF.

This chain connects TRBV30 to TRBJ1-5; D is perhaps TRBD1 (5 bases). Deletions cut 1 base from V and 6 bases from J, with 13 bases between. Germline CDR1 is GTSNPN and CDR2 is SVGIG (reference sequence). The CDR3 totals 14 residues. In nucleotides, the CDR3 is TGTGCCTGGAGTGGGGGGACTTATGGTCAGCCCCAGCATTTT. The encoded protein is CAWSGGTYGQPQHF.

This chain joins TRBV2 and TRBJ1-5; a weak D match, TRBD1 (6 bases). The germline CDR1 and CDR2 sequences are SNHLY and FYNNEI. The CDR3 sequence is 15 residues long. The V end was cut by 6 bases, the J end by 2 bases, with 14 bases between. Written as DNA, the CDR3 is TGTGCCAGCAGCCCCAGGGGTTGGGGCAATCAGCCCCAGCATTTT. The encoded protein is CASSPRGWGNQPQHF.

This clone was recorded once. The chain is built from TRBV23-1 and TRBJ2-1; TRBD1 agrees at 7 bases. TRBV23-1 is given ORF status, its function remaining uncertain. CDR3 length equals 17 residues. V lost 3 bases, J lost 1 base, and 9 bases stayed unmatched. The CDR3 region is CASSQPNRDSSYNEQFF. CDR3 DNA sequence: TGCGCCAGCAGTCAGCCTAACCGGGACAGTTCCTACAATGAGCAGTTCTTC.

The chain links TRBV6-6 to TRBJ1-1; D unresolved. This CDR3 is 12 amino acids long. Germline V gene lookup returns CDR1 MNHNY and CDR2 SVGAGI (reference sequence). The V end was cut by 2 bases, the J end by 5 bases, with 6 bases between. This CDR3 is CASSYAATEAFF. CDR3 in DNA: TGTGCCAGCAGTTACGCGGCGACTGAAGCTTTCTTT.

CDR3 bases: TGCGCCAGCAGCTCCGGGACTAGCGCAGATACGCAGTATTTT. Translated, it gives CASSSGTSADTQYF. V is TRBV5-1 and J is TRBJ2-3; 10 bases are a match to TRBD2. With V trimmed by 3 bases and J by 4 bases, 2 bases remained unmatched. Germline lookup yields CDR1 SGHRS and CDR2 YFSETQ. CDR3 size: 14 residues.

V usage is TRBV19 and J usage is TRBJ1-1; no definite D call. The V and J ends lost 10 bases and 11 bases respectively, with 20 bases between them. The CDR3 is made up of 12 amino acids. The germline CDR1 and CDR2 sequences are LNHDA and SQIVND (reference sequence). For the CDR3, the DNA is TGTGCCACCTCCCCCACTTCGGGCTGGGCTTTCTTT. It translates to CATSPTSGWAFF.

The chain links TRBV6-6 to TRBJ2-1, with D tentatively TRBD1 (5 bases). The germline V gene encodes CDR1 MNHNY and CDR2 SVGAGI (reference sequence). The CDR3 consists of 14 residues. V lost 7 bases and J lost 9, with 19 bases in between. This CDR3 is CASTPGQSFGEQFF. The CDR3 coding sequence is TGTGCCAGCACCCCAGGGCAGTCATTCGGTGAGCAGTTCTTC.

CDR3 bases: TGTGCCTGGAGCGTCGGGGGTAGCGGGAGTTGGGAGACCCAGTACTTC. Translation: CAWSVGGSGSWETQYF. This sequence joins TRBV30 and TRBJ2-5; TRBD2 agrees at 9 bases. Trimming removed 3 bases from V and 5 bases from J; junction bases left unmatched: 13. Germline lookup yields CDR1 GTSNPN and CDR2 SVGIG (reference sequence). The CDR3 sequence is 16 residues long.

The chain combines TRBV30 with TRBJ2-5; 8 bases match TRBD1. CDR1 is GTSNPN and CDR2 is SVGIG in the germline V gene (reference sequence). This CDR3 has 13 residues. J gave up 5 bases and V 3 bases, and 5 bases lay outside the gene matches. The CDR3 reads CAWRTGVRETQYF. For the CDR3, the DNA is TGTGCCTGGAGGACAGGGGTTCGGGAGACCCAGTACTTC.

The rearrangement joins TRBV6-1 to TRBJ2-1, with D possibly called TRBD1 or TRBD2 (5 bases each). CDR3 size: 17 residues. Germline CDR1 and CDR2: MNHNS and SASEGT. The V end lost 2 bases, the J end lost 4 bases, and 18 bases lay between the germline ends. CDR3 region: CASSERETGTKYNEQFF. The CDR3 DNA follows: TGTGCCAGCAGTGAAAGAGAAACCGGGACCAAGTACAATGAGCAGTTCTTC.

V usage is TRBV7-2 and J usage is TRBJ2-4, with a possible D match to TRBD1 (6 bases). Germline V gene data show CDR1 as SGHTA and CDR2 as FQGNSA. The germline V and J ends were trimmed by 1 base and 1 base, with 14 bases remaining between them. The CDR3 has 17 residues. The CDR3: CASSLVWGRGAKNIQYF. In DNA, the CDR3 is TGTGCCAGCAGCTTAGTCTGGGGGCGAGGGGCCAAAAACATTCAGTACTTC.

The rearrangement joins TRBV7-9 to TRBJ2-7, with D tentatively TRBD1 (6 bases). Germline CDR1 and CDR2: SEHNR and FQNEAQ (reference sequence). CDR3 length: 16 residues. Trimming took 5 bases from V and 0 from J, leaving 17 bases between them. CDR3 loop: CASSLLQGGVSYEQYF. CDR3 nucleotide sequence: TGTGCCAGCAGCCTCTTACAGGGTGGGGTCTCCTACGAGCAGTACTTC. The whole variable domain, filled in from reference TRBV7-9 and TRBJ2-7, reads DTGVSQNPRHKITKRGQNVTFRCDPISEHNRLYWYRQTLGQGPEFLTYFQNEAQLEKSRLLSDRFSAERPKGSFSTLEIQRTEQGDSAMYLCASSLLQGGVSYEQYFGPGTRLTVT.

This clone was seen only once. The chain uses TRBV7-3 and TRBJ2-5, with D possibly being TRBD1 (5 bases). Germline-derived CDR1 and CDR2 are SGHTA and FQGTGA. Trimming removed 3 bases at V and 5 bases at J, with 10 bases between. CDR3 length: 13 residues. CDR3 protein: CASSLGHGETQYF. Written as DNA, the CDR3 is TGTGCCAGCAGCTTGGGGCACGGGGAGACCCAGTACTTC.

V is TRBV7-9 and J is TRBJ2-7, with 13 bases matching TRBD2. CDR1 and CDR2 from the germline V gene are SEHNR and FQNEAQ (reference sequence). With V trimmed by 5 bases and J by 5 bases, 9 bases remained unmatched. The CDR3 has 16 residues. The CDR3 loop reads CASSTWTSGRNDEQYF. CDR3 nucleotide sequence: TGTGCCAGCAGCACATGGACTAGCGGGAGAAACGACGAGCAGTACTTC.

V usage is TRBV5-4 and J usage is TRBJ1-1; no firm D call. Germline V gives CDR1 SGHNT, CDR2 YYREEE (reference sequence). This CDR3 spans 13 amino acids. Trimming cost V 0 bases and J 7 bases, with 10 bases left between them. CDR3 DNA sequence: TGTGCCAGCAGCTTGGCGGGTCACGATGAAGCTTTCTTT. Translated: CASSLAGHDEAFF.

This rearrangement joins TRBV5-1 to TRBJ2-1; 9 nucleotides agree with TRBD2. With V trimmed by 6 bases and J by 2 bases, 6 bases remained unmatched. The V gene's germline CDR1 is SGHRS and CDR2 YFSETQ. The CDR3 has 15 amino acids. The CDR3 nucleotides are TGCGCCAGCATTAAGGCTAGCGGGACCTACAATGAGCAGTTCTTC. This gives the protein CASIKASGTYNEQFF.

The genes are TRBV7-2 and TRBJ2-7, with TRBD1 identical over 8 bases. Germline values: CDR1 SGHTA, CDR2 FQGNSA. This CDR3 is 14 amino acids long. V trimming: 5 bases; J trimming: 5 bases; junction bases outside the gene matches: 8. CDR3 nucleotide sequence: TGTGCCAGCAGCAGCGGACAGGGCGTTGACGAGCAGTACTTC. Encoded protein: CASSSGQGVDEQYF.

The DNA of the CDR3 is TGTGCCAGCAGCTTAGGACAGGGGGCCTACGAGCAGTACTTC. This encodes CASSLGQGAYEQYF. The rearrangement uses TRBV7-3 and TRBJ2-7, with TRBD1 matching over 10 bases. CDR1 and CDR2 (germline): SGHTA, FQGTGA. This CDR3 region has 14 residues. V was clipped by 2 bases and J by 2 bases; unmatched bases: 0.

The chain joins TRBV7-2 to TRBJ2-5, with TRBD2 matching over 7 bases. The trim removed 5 bases at V and 7 bases at J, leaving 13 bases unmatched. The CDR3 contains 15 residues. Germline lookup yields CDR1 SGHTA and CDR2 FQGNSA. CDR3 region: CASSPRYGGSMTQYF. The CDR3 region has the DNA TGTGCCAGCAGCCCCCGGTACGGCGGGAGTATGACCCAGTACTTC.

V and J are TRBV13 and TRBJ2-2, with D perhaps TRBD2 (5 bases). Trimming left V 3 bases short and J 2 bases short, with 7 bases between. Germline CDR1 is PRHDT and CDR2 is FYEKMQ (reference sequence). This CDR3 has 14 amino acids. Here the CDR3 reads CASSLGRNTGELFF. The CDR3 DNA is TGTGCCAGCAGCTTGGGGAGAAACACCGGGGAGCTGTTTTTT.

The chain has TRBV6-6 and TRBJ1-4, with TRBD1 identical over 8 bases. The CDR3 loop spans 15 amino acids. The V gene's germline CDR1 is MNHNY and CDR2 SVGAGI (reference sequence). J gave up 5 bases and V 7 bases, and 9 bases lay outside the gene matches. The CDR3 bases are TGTGCCAGCACCGAAAATCGGGACAGGAATGAAAAACTGTTTTTT. Translated, it gives CASTENRDRNEKLFF.

V is TRBV30 and J is TRBJ2-1, with a tentative D call TRBD2 (6 bases). The germline CDR1 and CDR2 sequences are GTSNPN and SVGIG (reference sequence). The V end was cut by 3 bases, the J end by 0 bases, with 21 bases between. The CDR3 covers 18 residues. This CDR3 reads CAWRSWGEPPSSYNEQFF. The CDR3 nucleotides read TGTGCCTGGAGGTCCTGGGGGGAACCACCGAGCTCCTACAATGAGCAGTTCTTC.

The chain joins TRBV7-2 to TRBJ2-7; no clear D gene. The CDR3 has 13 amino acids. Trimming left V 5 bases short and J 3 bases short, with 11 bases between. Germline values: CDR1 SGHTA, CDR2 FQGNSA. The CDR3 sequence: CASSPSEVYEQYF. DNA of the CDR3: TGTGCCAGCAGCCCGTCCGAGGTCTACGAGCAGTACTTC.

The chain couples TRBV10-1 to TRBJ2-7; D might be TRBD1 or TRBD2, each matching 5 bases. Germline CDR1 WNHNN, CDR2 SYGVQD (reference sequence). Between the trimmed V and J ends, which lost 3 bases and 5 bases, there was a span of 11 bases. The CDR3 runs to 13 residues. CDR3 sequence: CASSDWDLHEQYF. CDR3 bases: TGCGCCAGCAGTGACTGGGACCTACACGAGCAGTACTTC.

The V gene is TRBV28, the J gene TRBJ2-4, with D uncertain. There are 13 residues in the CDR3. The germline gives CDR1 MDHEN, CDR2 SYDVKM. Between the trimmed V and J ends, which lost 5 bases and 0 bases, there was a span of 5 bases. CDR3 DNA sequence: TGTGCCAGCAGTACCCTAGCCAAAAACATTCAGTACTTC. As protein: CASSTLAKNIQYF.

This chain uses TRBV10-3 with TRBJ2-1; maybe TRBD2 (5 bases). Germline V lookup: CDR1 ENHRY, CDR2 SYGVKD. V shed 6 bases and J shed 6 bases, with 9 bases lying between them. The CDR3 is 12 residues long. CDR3 sequence: CAISLASNEQFF. The DNA of the CDR3 is TGTGCCATCAGCCTAGCTAGCAATGAGCAGTTCTTC.

The chain combines TRBV10-3 with TRBJ2-5; D remains unclear. Trimming took 1 base from V and 3 from J, leaving 12 bases between them. Germline V gene lookup returns CDR1 ENHRY and CDR2 SYGVKD. CDR3 size: 15 residues. This CDR3 is CAISEWSGAEETQYF. The CDR3 nucleotides are TGTGCCATCAGTGAGTGGTCAGGAGCTGAAGAGACCCAGTACTTC.

V gene TRBV5-1 combines with J gene TRBJ2-1, with 7 bases that match TRBD2. Per the germline V gene, CDR1 is SGHRS and CDR2 is YFSETQ. V lost 7 bases, J lost 10 bases, and 20 bases stayed unmatched. This CDR3 contains 16 residues. CDR3 nucleotides: TGCGCCAGCGAACCGTCTAGCGGTAGAAGGGCGAAGGAGCAGTTCTTC. It encodes CASEPSSGRRAKEQFF.

This clone appeared a single time. This chain joins TRBV28 and TRBJ2-7; D uncertain. The V gene's germline CDR1 is MDHEN and CDR2 SYDVKM. This CDR3 region has 15 residues. The V and J ends lost 3 bases and 0 bases respectively, with 12 bases between them. CDR3 region: CASSFQELNSYEQYF. The CDR3 DNA is TGTGCCAGCAGTTTTCAGGAATTAAACTCCTACGAGCAGTACTTC.